This TCR beta chain was found in a study of T cells expressing NK-cell markers. The wider study: One of eight sequenced donors was HCMV-seronegative; the other seven were seropositive.

General observations from the study: In a few donors, dominant clonotypes made up 28.3-60.1% of CD3+CD56-NKG2C+ cells. Dominant NKG2C+ clonotype frequencies of roughly 1.0-7.5% of CD8+ T cells were measured in about six donors. No clear determination of HCMV specificity was made for expanded NKG2C+ T cell clones.

From its re-call of the 5' RACE reads, TCRdb lists each CDR3 protein once, without DNA. The data include about 450,000 distinct CDR3 sequences; the top ten clones carry less than 7.5%. Looked up from germline, CDR1 is SGDLS and CDR2 is YYNGEE. The CDR3 consists of 13 residues. As to this clonotype: Antigen specificity is unknown.

The sequenced material came from blood T cells: a sorted CD56 or NKG2C T cell subset, CD4+ or CD8+ T cells, or bulk PBMC T cells (not recorded which). This TCR derives from a woman aged 18 to 75 in good health. The chain couples TRBV9 to TRBJ2-2. CDR3 amino acids: CASSATLTGELFF.